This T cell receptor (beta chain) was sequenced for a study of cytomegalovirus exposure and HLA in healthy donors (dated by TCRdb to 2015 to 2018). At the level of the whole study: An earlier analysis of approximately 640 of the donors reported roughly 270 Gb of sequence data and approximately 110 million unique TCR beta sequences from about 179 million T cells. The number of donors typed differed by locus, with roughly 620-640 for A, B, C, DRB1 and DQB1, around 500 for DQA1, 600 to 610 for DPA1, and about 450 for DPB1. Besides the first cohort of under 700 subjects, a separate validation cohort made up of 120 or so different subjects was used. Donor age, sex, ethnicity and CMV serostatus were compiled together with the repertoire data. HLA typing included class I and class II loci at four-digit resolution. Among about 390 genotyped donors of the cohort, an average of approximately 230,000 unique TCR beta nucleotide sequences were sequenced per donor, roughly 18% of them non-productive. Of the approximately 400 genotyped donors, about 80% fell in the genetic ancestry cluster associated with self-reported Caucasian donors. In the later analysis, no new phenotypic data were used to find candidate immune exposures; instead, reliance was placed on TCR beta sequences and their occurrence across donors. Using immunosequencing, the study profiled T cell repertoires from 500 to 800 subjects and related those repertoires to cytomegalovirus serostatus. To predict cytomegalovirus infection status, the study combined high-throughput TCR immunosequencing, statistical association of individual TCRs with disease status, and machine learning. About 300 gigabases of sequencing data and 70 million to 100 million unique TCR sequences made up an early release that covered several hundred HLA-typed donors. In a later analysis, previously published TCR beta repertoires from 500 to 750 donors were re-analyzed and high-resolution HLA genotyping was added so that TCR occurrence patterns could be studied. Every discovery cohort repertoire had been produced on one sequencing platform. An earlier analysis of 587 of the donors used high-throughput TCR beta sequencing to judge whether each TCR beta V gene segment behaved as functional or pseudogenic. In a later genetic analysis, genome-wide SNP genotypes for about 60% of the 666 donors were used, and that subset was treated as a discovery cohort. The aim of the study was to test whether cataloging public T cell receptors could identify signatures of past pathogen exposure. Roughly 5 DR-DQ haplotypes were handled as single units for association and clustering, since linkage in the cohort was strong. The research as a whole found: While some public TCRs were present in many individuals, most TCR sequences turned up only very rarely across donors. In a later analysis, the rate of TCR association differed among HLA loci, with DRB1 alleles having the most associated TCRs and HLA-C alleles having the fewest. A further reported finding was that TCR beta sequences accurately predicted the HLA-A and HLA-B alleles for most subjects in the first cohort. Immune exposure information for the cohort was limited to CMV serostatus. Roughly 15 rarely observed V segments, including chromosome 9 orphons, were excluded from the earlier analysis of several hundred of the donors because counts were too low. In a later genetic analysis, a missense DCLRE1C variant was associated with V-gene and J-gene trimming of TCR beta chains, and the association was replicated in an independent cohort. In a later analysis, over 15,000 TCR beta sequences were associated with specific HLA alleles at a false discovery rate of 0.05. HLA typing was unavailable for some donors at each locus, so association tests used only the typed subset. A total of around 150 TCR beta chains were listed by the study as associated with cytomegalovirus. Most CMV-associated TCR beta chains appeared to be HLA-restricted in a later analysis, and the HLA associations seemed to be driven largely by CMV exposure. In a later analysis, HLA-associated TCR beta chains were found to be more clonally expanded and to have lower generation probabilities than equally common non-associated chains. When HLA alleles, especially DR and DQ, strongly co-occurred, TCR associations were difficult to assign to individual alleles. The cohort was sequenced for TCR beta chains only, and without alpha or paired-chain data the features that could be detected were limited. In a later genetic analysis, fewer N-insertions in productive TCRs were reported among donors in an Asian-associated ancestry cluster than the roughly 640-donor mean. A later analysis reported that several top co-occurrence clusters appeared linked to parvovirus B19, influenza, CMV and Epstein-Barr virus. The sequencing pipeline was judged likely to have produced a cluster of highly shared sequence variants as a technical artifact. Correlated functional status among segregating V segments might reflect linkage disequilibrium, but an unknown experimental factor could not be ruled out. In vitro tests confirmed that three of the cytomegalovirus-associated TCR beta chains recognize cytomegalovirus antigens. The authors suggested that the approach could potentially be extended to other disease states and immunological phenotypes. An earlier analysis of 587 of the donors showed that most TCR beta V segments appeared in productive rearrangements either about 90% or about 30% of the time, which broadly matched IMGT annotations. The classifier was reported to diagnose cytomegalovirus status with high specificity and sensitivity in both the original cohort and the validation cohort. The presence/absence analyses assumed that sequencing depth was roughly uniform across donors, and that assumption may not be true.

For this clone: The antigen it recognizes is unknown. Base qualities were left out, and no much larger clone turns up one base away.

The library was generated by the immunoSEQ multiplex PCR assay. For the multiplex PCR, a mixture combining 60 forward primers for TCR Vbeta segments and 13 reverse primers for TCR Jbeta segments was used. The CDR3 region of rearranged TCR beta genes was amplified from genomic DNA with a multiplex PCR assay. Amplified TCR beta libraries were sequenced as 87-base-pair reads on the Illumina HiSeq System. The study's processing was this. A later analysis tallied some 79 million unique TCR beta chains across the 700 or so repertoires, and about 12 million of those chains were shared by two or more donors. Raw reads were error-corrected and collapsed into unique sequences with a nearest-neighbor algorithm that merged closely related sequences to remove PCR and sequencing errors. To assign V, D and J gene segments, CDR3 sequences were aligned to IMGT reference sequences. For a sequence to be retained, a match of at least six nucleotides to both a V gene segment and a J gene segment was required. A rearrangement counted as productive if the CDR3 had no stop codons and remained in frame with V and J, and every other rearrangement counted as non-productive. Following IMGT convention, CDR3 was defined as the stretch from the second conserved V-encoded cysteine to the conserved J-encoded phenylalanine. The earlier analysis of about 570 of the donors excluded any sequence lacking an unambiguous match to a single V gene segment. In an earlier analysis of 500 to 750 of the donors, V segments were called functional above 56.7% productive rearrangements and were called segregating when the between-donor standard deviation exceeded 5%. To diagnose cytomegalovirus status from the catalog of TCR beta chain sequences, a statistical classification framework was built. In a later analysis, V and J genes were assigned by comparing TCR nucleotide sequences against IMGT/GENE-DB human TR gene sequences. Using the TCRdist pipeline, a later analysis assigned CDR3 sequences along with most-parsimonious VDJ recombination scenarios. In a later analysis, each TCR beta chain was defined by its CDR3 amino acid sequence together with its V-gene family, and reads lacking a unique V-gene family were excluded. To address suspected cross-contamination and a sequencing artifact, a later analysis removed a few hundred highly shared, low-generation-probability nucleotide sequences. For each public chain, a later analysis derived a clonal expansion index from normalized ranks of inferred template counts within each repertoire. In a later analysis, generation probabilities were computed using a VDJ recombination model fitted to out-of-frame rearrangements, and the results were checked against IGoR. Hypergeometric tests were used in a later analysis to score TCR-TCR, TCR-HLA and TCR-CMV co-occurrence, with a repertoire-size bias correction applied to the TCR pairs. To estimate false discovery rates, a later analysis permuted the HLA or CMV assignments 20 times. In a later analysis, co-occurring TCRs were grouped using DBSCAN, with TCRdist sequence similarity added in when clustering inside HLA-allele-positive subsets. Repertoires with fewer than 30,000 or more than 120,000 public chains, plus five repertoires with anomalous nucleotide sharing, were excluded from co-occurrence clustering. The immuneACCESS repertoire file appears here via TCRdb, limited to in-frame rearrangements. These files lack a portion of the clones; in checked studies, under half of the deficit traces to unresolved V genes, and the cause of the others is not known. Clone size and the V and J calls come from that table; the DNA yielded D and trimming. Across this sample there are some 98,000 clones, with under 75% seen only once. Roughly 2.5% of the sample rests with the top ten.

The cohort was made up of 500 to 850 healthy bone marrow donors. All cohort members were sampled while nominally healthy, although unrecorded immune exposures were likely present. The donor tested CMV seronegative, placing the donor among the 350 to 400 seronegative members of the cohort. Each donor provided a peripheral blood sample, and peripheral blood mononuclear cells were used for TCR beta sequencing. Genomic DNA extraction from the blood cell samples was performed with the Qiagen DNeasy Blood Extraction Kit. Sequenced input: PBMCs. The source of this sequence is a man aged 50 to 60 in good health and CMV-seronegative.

The CDR3 sequence is CASSPGQNTEAFF. At the DNA level, the sequence is TGTGCCAGCAGCCCGGGACAGAACACTGAAGCTTTCTTT. This chain is built from TRBV7-2 and TRBJ1-1; the D gene is perhaps TRBD1, on 6 matching bases. The CDR3 runs 13 amino acids, cysteine and phenylalanine included. Only the CDR3 region is kept as DNA, spanning 39 bases read in frame from base 1. CDR1 is given as SGHTA and CDR2 as FQGNSA, both from the germline V gene. The junction shows trimming of 5 bases on V and 1 base on J, plus 8 bases between the germline ends.